This TCR beta chain was found in a study of blood T cell repertoires in COVID-19. About the study: Samples of COVID-19 (acute and convalescent) were obtained from the United States, Italy and Spain. T cells, B-cell-depleted T cells, or PBMCs supplied cDNA or gDNA.

TCRdb's table, derived via immunoSEQ multiplex PCR, lists solely in-frame clones and lacks some. The sample carries under 300,000 clones, 70% to 85% recorded once. J gave up 4 bases and V 0 bases, and 4 bases lay outside the gene matches. The germline V gene has CDR1 MNHEY and CDR2 SVGAGI. The CDR3 length is 16 residues. The rearrangement joins TRBV6-5 to TRBJ2-7, with 12 positions matching TRBD2. Input material: peripheral blood. The receptor comes from a woman aged 40-49 years who had recovered from COVID-19. This chain's CDR3 is CASSYSLAGGPYEQYF. The CDR3 DNA is TGTGCCAGCAGTTACTCTCTAGCGGGGGGGCCTTACGAGCAGTACTTC.